This T cell receptor beta chain was captured in a study of CD4 T cells in relation to SARS-CoV-2 and coronaviruses. CD4+ T cells from unexposed donors were obtained before the COVID-19 pandemic (2011-2018). CD4+ T cells were isolated from the cells after 10 days of culture. The V end lost 8 bases, the J end lost 0 bases, and 7 bases lay between the germline ends. CDR3 length: 13 residues. Libraries were prepared by immunoSEQ multiplex PCR; TCRdb keeps only in-frame clonotypes and omits some of them. This sample has over 20,000 clones, with around 75% found just once. This clone was counted a few times. Its antigen is undetermined.

The clonotype originates from a human donor in good health. The chain links TRBV12-3 or TRBV12-4 to TRBJ1-4; no reliable D call. Sequenced: CD4+ T cells from PBMCs, cultured in vitro. The CDR3 spells CASRRATNEKLFF. CDR3 DNA: TGTGCCAGCCGAAGAGCAACTAATGAAAAACTGTTTTTT.